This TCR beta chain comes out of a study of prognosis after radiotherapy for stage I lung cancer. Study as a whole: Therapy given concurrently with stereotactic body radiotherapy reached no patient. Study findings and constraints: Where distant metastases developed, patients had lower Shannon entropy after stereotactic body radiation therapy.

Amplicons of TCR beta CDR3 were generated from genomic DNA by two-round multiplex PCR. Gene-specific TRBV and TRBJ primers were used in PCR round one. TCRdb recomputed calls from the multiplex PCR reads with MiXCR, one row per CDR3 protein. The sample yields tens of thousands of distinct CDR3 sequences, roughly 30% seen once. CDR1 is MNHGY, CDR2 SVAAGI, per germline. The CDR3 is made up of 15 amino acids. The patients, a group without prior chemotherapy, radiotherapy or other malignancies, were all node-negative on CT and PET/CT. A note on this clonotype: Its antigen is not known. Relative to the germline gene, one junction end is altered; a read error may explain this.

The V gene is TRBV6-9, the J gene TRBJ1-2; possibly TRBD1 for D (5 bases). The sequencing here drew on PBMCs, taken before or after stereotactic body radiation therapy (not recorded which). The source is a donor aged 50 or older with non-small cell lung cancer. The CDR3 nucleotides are TGTGCCAGCAGTTACCTAAGTCCCCAAGGACATGGCTACATATTC. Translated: CASSYLSPQGHGYIF.